The 5 T cell receptor beta chains presented below share a single source sample, sequenced in a study of cytomegalovirus exposure and HLA in healthy donors. Some clones are missing from TCRdb's copy, which holds only in-frame ones; the method was immunoSEQ multiplex PCR. Among around 200,000 clones listed, around 81% were seen once. The sample was PBMCs. The receptors were gathered from a woman aged 18-29 years in good health and CMV-seropositive.

The chain combines TRBV4-1 with TRBJ1-1, with a tentative D call TRBD1 (6 bases). Between the trimmed V and J ends, which lost 4 bases and 3 bases, there was a span of 12 bases. Germline CDR1 is MGHRA and CDR2 is YSYEKL. The CDR3 totals 14 residues. The CDR3 loop is CASSRLQGDTEAFF. The CDR3 DNA follows: TGCGCCAGCAGCCGACTACAGGGAGACACTGAAGCTTTCTTT.

J is TRBJ2-5 and V is TRBV7-7; the D gene is possibly TRBD1 (6 bases). Looked up from germline, CDR1 is SSHAT and CDR2 is FNYEAQ (reference sequence). The CDR3 is made up of 13 amino acids. V gave up 5 bases and J gave up 8 bases, with 15 bases separating them. CDR3 DNA: TGTGCCAGCAGCCTGGACAGCCTCGAAACCCAGTACTTC. It encodes CASSLDSLETQYF.

The CDR3 loop is CASAVGRGQLGYTF. The CDR3 nucleotides are TGTGCCAGCGCCGTCGGCAGGGGGCAGTTAGGCTACACCTTC. The rearrangement links TRBV27 to TRBJ1-2; 8 bases line up with TRBD1. V lost 8 bases, J lost 8 bases, and 13 bases stayed unmatched. The CDR3 totals 14 residues. Germline assignment: CDR1 MNHEY and CDR2 SMNVEV (reference sequence).

V usage is TRBV28 and J usage is TRBJ2-5; D gene unclear. CDR1 is MDHEN, CDR2 SYDVKM, per germline. The CDR3 length is 12 residues. Trimming removed 2 bases from V and 5 bases from J, with 6 bases in between. The CDR3 region has the DNA TGTGCCAGCAGTTTAAATCTGGAGACCCAGTACTTC. Translation: CASSLNLETQYF.

J is TRBJ1-1 and V is TRBV7-6; possible D gene TRBD1, 6 bases. Germline values: CDR1 SGHVS, CDR2 FNYEAQ. Trimming took off 5 bases at V and 1 base at J, with 17 bases between the two ends. The CDR3 runs 16 residues. This chain's CDR3 is CASSEEQGRKNTEAFF. In nucleotides, the CDR3 is TGTGCCAGCAGCGAGGAACAGGGCCGAAAGAACACTGAAGCTTTCTTT.